The T cell receptor (beta chain) under discussion was sequenced for a study of identical twins listed by TCRdb under 2016. Regarding the complete study: The study deep-sequenced TCR alpha and beta repertoires from monozygotic twins, unrelated adults of various ages and cord blood to test whether fetal clonotypes persist. To rule out contamination, the twin experiments were replicated at different times with different library preparation protocols. Study-level results and caveats: Compared with coincidental sharing between unrelated individuals, an excess of low generation-probability sequences was observed among out-of-frame TCR alpha sequences shared between twins. The excess sharing between twins in beta out-of-frame sequences was weaker because fewer shared sequences reduced the signal-to-noise ratio. Zero-insertion analyses could be partly confounded by invariant T cells such as MAIT and iNKT, though diverse VJ usage argued against such confounding for most clonotypes. Out-of-frame TCR alpha sharing in monozygotic twins was systematically underestimated by recombination models, whereas sharing between unrelated individuals was in agreement with the recombination models. Abundant cord blood beta clonotypes carried fewer insertions; young adult naive repertoires showed a weaker similar trend, while memory repertoires showed none. Because the same donors could not be followed over many years, the conclusions depended on cross-sectional statistical analysis.

The cysteine opens and the phenylalanine closes a CDR3 of 16 amino acids. Solely the CDR3 DNA is kept, with 48 bases framed from the first base. V is reduced by 4 bases and J by 1 base, leaving a spacing of 17 bases between them. Per the germline V gene, SGHRS is the CDR1 and YFSETQ is the CDR2. All donors were healthy Caucasians. The twin cohort comprised three pairs of female monozygotic twins, all aged about 18 to 29 years. The RNA used for TCR libraries was isolated from peripheral blood mononuclear cells. The sample holds a few counts of this clonotype. Its antigen has not been determined. Per-base quality was not reported, and no clone a single base away is much larger than it. The library was generated by 5' RACE. Instrument on record: Illumina HiSeq 2000. Template switching introduced a universal primer binding site; the final cDNA contained a unique molecular identifier, enabling accurate counting of TCR cDNA molecules. Specific primers in the conserved constant-segment region were used to synthesize first-strand cDNA for TCR alpha and beta chains. Each cDNA library was double barcoded, with a SMART-Mk sample barcode plus Illumina barcodes, to control for contamination. Two successive PCR steps introduced TruSeq adapter sequences along with Illumina sample barcodes. TCR alpha and beta cDNA libraries were sequenced on the Illumina HiSeq platform with custom primers. The authors' pipeline ran thus. MiGEC was used to process raw reads and extract unique molecular identifiers, and MiXCR was used to find CDR3 positions. Recombination models were inferred per individual with the repgenHMM and IGoR tools using an EM algorithm. The analysis of shared clonotypes was done with the tcR package in R, with sharing normalized by the product of cloneset sizes. To study raw recombination free of thymic and clonal selection effects, out-of-frame nonproductive sequences were analyzed. The public reads were run again by TCRdb, first through fastp at Q25 and then through MiXCR, and only productive beta chains were kept. Duplicate CDR3 protein sequences are folded into a single record with the most common DNA and genes. The V and J calls reflect TCRdb's pipeline rather than the authors' work. The sample profile shows hundreds of thousands of distinct CDR3 sequences; 9% to 15% of them were found once. The ten top clones hold around 1.5% of the sample.

These data were also reused for a study on yellow fever vaccine responses in identical twins. In that second paper, the authors write: According to the authors, in identical twins the way T cells responded to vaccination appeared partly convergent and partly personalized. The study precisely tracked vaccine-responding T cell clones in identical twins.

Recombination connected TRBV5-1 to TRBJ1-1; the D gene cannot be named for sure. The sequence came from a woman aged 18 to 35 in good health. The sequencing input was PBMCs. The CDR3 corresponds to CASSVAGLGPNTEAFF. The base sequence is TGCGCCAGCAGCGTAGCTGGGCTCGGTCCGAACACTGAAGCTTTCTTT. The CDR3 plus the reference TRBV5-1 and TRBJ1-1 genes for the other parts give the full variable domain: KAGVTQTPRYLIKTRGQQVTLSCSPISGHRSVSWYQQTPGQGLQFLFEYFSETQRNKGNFPGRFSGRQFSNSRSEMNVSTLELGDSALYLCASSVAGLGPNTEAFFGQGTRLTVV.